Included here is one T cell receptor beta chain sequence, with context. Its target antigen remains unknown. No base quality information exists; no much larger clone differs at one position. This sample was taken from a study of blood T cell repertoires in COVID-19 (dated by TCRdb to 2019 to 2021). For the wider study: Samples from collaborators originated in the United States, Italy and Spain and spanned both the acute and convalescent phases of COVID-19. The material from the prospective study consisted of cDNA or gDNA derived from T cells, B-cell-depleted T cells, or PBMCs. The dataset comprised deeply sampled blood TCRbeta repertoires from subjects exposed to, actively infected with, or recovered from COVID-19. The repertoires were made available in a free public database intended to serve as a resource for research on the immune response to SARS-CoV-2. The samples were drawn from the first 160 participants of the ongoing ImmuneRACE study and from 1,254 subjects provided by 6 global collaborators. Nearly every sample came with metadata listing a de-identified subject ID, COVID-19 status, age in years and sex. Where available, HLA class I and class II types were obtained from metadata supplied by the sample provider rather than from assay-based typing. What the research found in general, with its limitations: Clinical and demographic metadata were provided uncurated, with the amount varying by source and participant.

CDR1 is given as SGHNT and CDR2 as YENEEA, both from the germline V gene. V lost 4 bases and J lost 1 base; the stretch between them is 15 bases long. From the cysteine up to the phenylalanine, the CDR3 has a length of 16 residues. The read is trimmed to its CDR3 DNA, 48 bases read in frame from base 1. Whole blood was collected in K2EDTA tubes by collaborating institutions according to the institutions' own protocols. For TCRbeta analysis, collaborators shipped samples as frozen whole blood, isolated PBMCs, or DNA extracted from either of those sample types. TCRbeta CDR3 regions were amplified from genomic DNA by means of the immunoSEQ Assay, a bias-controlled multiplex PCR. The paper's processing steps were these. Within the assay, amplification of reference gene primers was used to estimate how many nucleated cells each sample contained. Sequence reads were collapsed and filtered to measure the absolute abundance of every unique TCRbeta CDR3 rearrangement. For each sample, productive Simpson clonality was calculated as the square root of Simpson's diversity index over productive rearrangements. TCRdb holds this immuneACCESS table with in-frame rearrangements only. Some clones are missing; in checked studies, unresolved V genes explain under half, and the rest has no known cause. The V and J calls and clone size come from that table; D and trimming were worked out from the DNA. In this sample the table shows tens of thousands of clones, 75% to 90% of which occur a single time. The ten top clones hold approximately 0.37% of the sample.

Recombination linked TRBV11-3 to TRBJ2-3, and the D gene may be TRBD2, 6 bases matching. The specimen was peripheral blood. The clonotype originates from a human donor in a cohort sampled during active COVID-19. The CDR3 amino acid sequence is: CASSSPSGGGTDTQYF. In nucleotides, the sequence is TGTGCCAGCAGCTCCCCGAGCGGAGGGGGCACAGATACGCAGTATTTT.